The 21 T cell receptor beta chains below come from one sample, sequenced in a study of blood T cell repertoires in COVID-19. The data were produced by immunoSEQ multiplex PCR, yet TCRdb's version contains in-frame clones alone and is incomplete. This sample has some 200,000 clones; 75% to 85% occur once, and the top ten carry 12%. Sequenced sample: PBMCs or T cells enriched from blood (not recorded which). All receptors derive from a man between 35 and 55 years old who had recovered from COVID-19.

The chain carries TRBV9 and TRBJ2-7, with 11 bases lining up with TRBD2. Looked up from germline, CDR1 is SGDLS and CDR2 is YYNGEE. There are 16 residues in the CDR3. With 4 bases clipped from V and 0 bases from J, the junction kept 6 bases outside the gene matches. CDR3 in DNA: TGTGCCAGCAGCCCTACCGGGACTAGCGGCTCCTACGAGCAGTACGTC. Protein: CASSPTGTSGSYEQYV.

The rearrangement joins TRBV7-2 to TRBJ2-7; TRBD1 is a possible D gene (6 bases). The germline V gene has CDR1 SGHTA and CDR2 FQGNSA. The germline V and J ends were trimmed by 5 bases and 2 bases, with 13 bases remaining between them. The CDR3 runs 14 residues. CDR3 bases: TGTGCCAGCAGCCCGCGTGGGGGCCCCTACGAGCAGTACTTC. Protein product: CASSPRGGPYEQYF. The variable domain in full, completed from reference TRBV7-2 and TRBJ2-7, reads GAGVSQSPSNKVTEKGKDVELRCDPISGHTALYWYRQSLGQGLEFLIYFQGNSAPDKSGLPSDRFSAERTGGSVSTLTIQRTQQEDSAVYLCASSPRGGPYEQYFGPGTRLTVT.

This chain links TRBV18 with TRBJ2-3; no clear D gene. The germline V gene encodes CDR1 KGHSH and CDR2 LQKENI. Trimming stripped 1 base from V and 3 bases from J, with 5 bases between. The CDR3 runs to 13 residues. CDR3 bases: TGTGCCAGCTCACCACACAAGACAGATACGCAGTATTTT. Translated, it gives CASSPHKTDTQYF. The full variable domain, its missing parts supplied by reference TRBV18 and TRBJ2-3, is NAGVMQNPRHLVRRRGQEARLRCSPMKGHSHVYWYRQLPEEGLKFMVYLQKENIIDESGMPKERFSAEFPKEGPSILRIQQVVRGDSAAYFCASSPHKTDTQYFGPGTRLTVL.

The V call is TRBV24-1, the J call TRBJ2-3; 9 nucleotides align to TRBD1. Germline values: CDR1 KGHDR, CDR2 SFDVKD. The CDR3 totals 15 residues. The J segment lost 2 bases and the V segment lost 8 bases, leaving 7 bases of the junction unmatched. CDR3 amino acids: CATNARTGDTDTQYF. CDR3 sequence (DNA): TGTGCCACCAACGCTCGGACAGGGGACACAGATACGCAGTATTTT.

V gene TRBV15 combines with J gene TRBJ2-7; D perhaps matches TRBD1 (6 bases). CDR3 length: 16 residues. Trimming cost V 0 bases and J 2 bases, with 14 bases left between them. Germline V lookup: CDR1 LNHNV, CDR2 YYDKDF (reference sequence). This chain's CDR3 is CATSRDQGTAPYEQYF. The CDR3 DNA sequence: TGTGCCACCAGCAGAGATCAGGGGACGGCTCCCTACGAGCAGTACTTC.

The CDR3 nucleotides are TGTGCCAGCACCTCAGGGATGGGCTATGGCTACACCTTC. Translating it yields CASTSGMGYGYTF. This rearrangement joins TRBV6-5 to TRBJ1-2, with D possibly TRBD1 on 5 matching bases. V lost 7 bases and J 4 bases, leaving 13 bases between the germline ends. The CDR3 runs 13 residues. Germline CDR1 is MNHEY and CDR2 is SVGAGI.

The rearrangement uses TRBV4-3 and TRBJ2-7; TRBD1 matches 7 bases. The CDR3 has 15 amino acids. J gave up 0 bases and V 3 bases, and 5 bases lay outside the gene matches. Per the germline V gene, CDR1 is LGHNA and CDR2 is YSLEER. CDR3 protein: CASSQTTGASYEQYF. The CDR3 DNA is TGCGCCAGCAGCCAGACCACAGGGGCCTCCTACGAGCAGTACTTC.

The chain employs TRBV28 and TRBJ2-7; 9 bases match TRBD1. Germline values: CDR1 MDHEN, CDR2 SYDVKM. CDR3 length: 14 amino acids. The V segment lost 4 bases and the J segment 1 base; nucleotides outside the gene matches: 2. The CDR3 protein is CASSSGTGSYEQYF. DNA of the CDR3: TGTGCCAGCAGTTCCGGGACAGGGTCCTACGAGCAGTACTTC.

The chain employs TRBV28 and TRBJ2-1; maybe TRBD1 (5 bases). CDR1 is MDHEN, CDR2 SYDVKM, per germline. The CDR3 length is 15 residues. Trimming removed 6 bases at V and 5 bases at J, with 17 bases between. CDR3 nucleotides: TGTGCCAGCAGGTCCCAGGGAAATAGGAACAATGAGCAGTTCTTC. The encoded protein is CASRSQGNRNNEQFF.

The chain employs TRBV29-1 and TRBJ2-3; tentative D call: TRBD2 (6 bases). The V gene lost 3 bases and the J gene lost 2 bases, with 9 bases spanning the gap. Germline V gives CDR1 SQVTM, CDR2 ANQGSEA. The CDR3 spans 13 residues. The DNA for the CDR3 is TGCAGCGTTGAGGGAGGAGTCACAGATACGCAGTATTTT. As protein: CSVEGGVTDTQYF.

This clone was counted between two and nine times. V usage is TRBV5-5 and J usage is TRBJ2-1; D possibly corresponds to TRBD2 (5 bases). This CDR3 has 16 residues. Looked up from germline, CDR1 is SGHKS and CDR2 is YYEKEE (reference sequence). The germline V and J ends were trimmed by 2 bases and 3 bases, with 15 bases remaining between them. CDR3 amino acids: CASSFLFTGNYNEQFF. CDR3 DNA: TGTGCCAGCAGCTTCTTATTCACGGGGAACTACAATGAGCAGTTCTTC.

The chain combines TRBV18 with TRBJ2-7, with D possibly matching TRBD1 (6 bases). Per the germline V gene, CDR1 is KGHSH and CDR2 is LQKENI. This CDR3 spans 14 amino acids. V lost 7 bases and J 6 bases, leaving 19 bases between the germline ends. CDR3 sequence (DNA): TGTGCCAGCTGCGTGGCTGGGGGCGCGTCCGAGCAGTACGTC. Protein product: CASCVAGGASEQYV.

CDR3 coding DNA: TGTGCCAGCAGCTTGGAAGGACAGGGTACAGATACGCAGTATTTT. Translation: CASSLEGQGTDTQYF. This chain connects TRBV5-5 to TRBJ2-3, with 8 bases matching TRBD1. The CDR3 runs 15 residues. CDR1 SGHKS and CDR2 YYEKEE come from the germline V gene (reference sequence). V lost 0 bases and J lost 3; bases outside the gene matches: 3.

The CDR3 is CASSLDGDSYEQYV. Written as DNA, the CDR3 is TGTGCCAGCAGCTTAGACGGGGACTCCTACGAGCAGTACGTC. V gene TRBV7-9 combines with J gene TRBJ2-7; D is perhaps TRBD2 (5 bases). The CDR3 covers 14 residues. The germline V and J ends were trimmed by 1 base and 0 bases, with 7 bases remaining between them. The germline CDR1 and CDR2 sequences are SEHNR and FQNEAQ (reference sequence).

V usage is TRBV5-1 and J usage is TRBJ2-2, with D possibly being TRBD1 (7 bases). Germline assignment: CDR1 SGHRS and CDR2 YFSETQ. V lost 1 base, J lost 5 bases, and 12 bases lay in between. There are 15 residues in the CDR3. The CDR3 is CASSLSAGQTGELFF. The DNA of the CDR3 is TGCGCCAGCAGCTTGTCTGCGGGACAGACCGGGGAGCTGTTTTTT.

This rearrangement joins TRBV5-6 to TRBJ2-3; D remains unclear. Trimming shortened V by 3 bases and J by 2 bases, and 16 bases separated the two germline ends. Per the germline V gene, CDR1 is SGHDT and CDR2 is YYEEEE. This CDR3 comprises 16 residues. The DNA for the CDR3 is TGTGCCAGCAGCTCCCGGGTCGGTGGTTTCACAGATACGCAGTATTTT. Translation: CASSSRVGGFTDTQYF.

This chain joins TRBV4-3 and TRBJ2-3, with 12 bases matching TRBD2. Germline V gene sequence: CDR1 LGHNA, CDR2 YSLEER. The junction had 3 bases not matched to a gene; V was cut back by 3 bases and J by 5 bases. The length of the CDR3 is 15 residues. This chain's CDR3 is CASSQTSGRGDTQYF. The CDR3 region has the DNA TGCGCCAGCAGCCAGACTAGCGGGAGAGGAGATACGCAGTATTTT.

The table lists this clone with a few counts. The chain combines TRBV7-2 with TRBJ1-1; 8 nucleotides agree with TRBD1. The CDR3 has 15 residues. Germline V CDR1 and CDR2: SGHTA, FQGNSA. J lost 1 base, V lost 1 base, and 2 bases had no gene match. CDR3 amino acids: CASSLVTGANTEAFF. In nucleotides, the CDR3 is TGTGCCAGCAGCTTAGTGACAGGGGCGAACACTGAAGCTTTCTTT.

The gene calls are TRBV10-3 and TRBJ1-5; TRBD1 might be the D (5 bases). The CDR3 is made up of 15 amino acids. Per the germline V gene, CDR1 is ENHRY and CDR2 is SYGVKD. V lost 4 bases and J 4 bases, leaving 14 bases between the germline ends. CDR3: CAISVERKGNQPQHF. The CDR3 DNA is TGTGCCATCAGTGTAGAACGGAAGGGGAATCAGCCCCAGCATTTT.

The chain joins TRBV11-2 to TRBJ2-1; 9 bases fit TRBD1. The CDR3 totals 17 residues. Trimming at V came to 2 bases and at J to 4 bases, leaving 9 bases not matched to a gene. Per germline, CDR1 SGHAT and CDR2 FQNNGV. CDR3 sequence (DNA): TGTGCCAGCAGCTTATTTACAGGGGGCTTCCCGTACAATGAGCAGTTCTTC. This encodes CASSLFTGGFPYNEQFF.

This chain links TRBV7-9 with TRBJ1-3; possibly TRBD1 for D (5 bases). V gave up 5 bases and J gave up 8 bases, with 19 bases separating them. Germline V gene sequence: CDR1 SEHNR, CDR2 FQNEAQ (reference sequence). The CDR3 runs 15 residues. In nucleotides, the CDR3 is TGTGCCAGCAGCCCCGGGGCGGGGGACCCAGACACCATATATTTT. It translates to CASSPGAGDPDTIYF. Together with reference TRBV7-9 and TRBJ1-3, the CDR3 gives the full variable domain: DTGVSQNPRHKITKRGQNVTFRCDPISEHNRLYWYRQTLGQGPEFLTYFQNEAQLEKSRLLSDRFSAERPKGSFSTLEIQRTEQGDSAMYLCASSPGAGDPDTIYFGEGSWLTVV.